This T cell receptor beta chain is drawn from a study of T cell repertoires in ileal Crohn's disease. Background on the study: Thiopurines (around 11) or anti-TNF agents (approximately 20) were given postoperatively to about half. Study-wide results and limits: Sorted CD8 T cells held more high-frequency clones than CD4. Clonal expansions were more frequent in active smokers than non-smokers at surgery.

CDR3 length: 15 amino acids. V was pared by 7 bases and J by 0 bases, with 5 bases of the junction left unmatched. CDR1 and CDR2 (germline): LNHDA, SQIVND (reference sequence). Concerning this clone: What it binds is not known.

Roughly 500 nanograms of biopsy DNA per sample underwent TCRB immunosequencing. Produced via immunoSEQ multiplex PCR; TCRdb's table is partial and in-frame only. The sample holds approximately 10,000 clones, 79% seen once. Time point reported: neoterminal ileum biopsy at postoperative endoscopy, about 6 months after surgery. The receptor was derived from an adult with Crohn's disease. The sequenced material came from ileal tissue. The V and J genes are TRBV19 and TRBJ2-2; 7 bases match TRBD1. As DNA, the CDR3 is TGTGCCAGTAAGGGGACAGCTGCGAACACCGGGGAGCTGTTTTTT. Its translation: CASKGTAANTGELFF.